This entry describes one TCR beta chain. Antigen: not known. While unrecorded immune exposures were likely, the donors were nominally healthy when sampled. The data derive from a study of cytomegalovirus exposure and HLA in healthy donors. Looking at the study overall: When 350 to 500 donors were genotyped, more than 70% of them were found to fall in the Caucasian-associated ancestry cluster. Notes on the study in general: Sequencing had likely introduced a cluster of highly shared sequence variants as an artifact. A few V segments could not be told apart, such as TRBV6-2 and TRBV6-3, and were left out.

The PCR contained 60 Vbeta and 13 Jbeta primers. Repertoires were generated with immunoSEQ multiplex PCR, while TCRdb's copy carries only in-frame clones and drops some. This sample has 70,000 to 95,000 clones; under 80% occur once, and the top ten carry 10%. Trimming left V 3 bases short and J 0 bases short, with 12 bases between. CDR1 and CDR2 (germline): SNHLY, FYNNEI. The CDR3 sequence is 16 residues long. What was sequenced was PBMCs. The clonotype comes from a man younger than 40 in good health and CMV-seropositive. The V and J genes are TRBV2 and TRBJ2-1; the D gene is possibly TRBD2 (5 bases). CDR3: CASSDGPGSSYNEQFF. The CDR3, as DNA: TGTGCCAGCAGTGATGGCCCGGGAAGCTCCTACAATGAGCAGTTCTTC.